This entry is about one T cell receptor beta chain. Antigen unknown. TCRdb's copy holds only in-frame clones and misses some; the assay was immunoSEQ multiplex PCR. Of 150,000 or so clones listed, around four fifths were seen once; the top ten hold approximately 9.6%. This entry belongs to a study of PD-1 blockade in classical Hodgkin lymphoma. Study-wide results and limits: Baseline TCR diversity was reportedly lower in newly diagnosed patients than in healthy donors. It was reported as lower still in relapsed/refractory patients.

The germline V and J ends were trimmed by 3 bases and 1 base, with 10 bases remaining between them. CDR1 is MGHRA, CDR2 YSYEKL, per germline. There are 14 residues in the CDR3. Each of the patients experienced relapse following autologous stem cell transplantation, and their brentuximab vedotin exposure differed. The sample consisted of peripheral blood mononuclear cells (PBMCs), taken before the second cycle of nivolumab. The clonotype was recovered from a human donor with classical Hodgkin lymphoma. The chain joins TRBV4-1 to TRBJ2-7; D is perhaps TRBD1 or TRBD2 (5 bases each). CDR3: CASSHPGRSYEQYF. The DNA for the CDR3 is TGCGCCAGCAGCCACCCAGGGAGATCCTACGAGCAGTACTTC.